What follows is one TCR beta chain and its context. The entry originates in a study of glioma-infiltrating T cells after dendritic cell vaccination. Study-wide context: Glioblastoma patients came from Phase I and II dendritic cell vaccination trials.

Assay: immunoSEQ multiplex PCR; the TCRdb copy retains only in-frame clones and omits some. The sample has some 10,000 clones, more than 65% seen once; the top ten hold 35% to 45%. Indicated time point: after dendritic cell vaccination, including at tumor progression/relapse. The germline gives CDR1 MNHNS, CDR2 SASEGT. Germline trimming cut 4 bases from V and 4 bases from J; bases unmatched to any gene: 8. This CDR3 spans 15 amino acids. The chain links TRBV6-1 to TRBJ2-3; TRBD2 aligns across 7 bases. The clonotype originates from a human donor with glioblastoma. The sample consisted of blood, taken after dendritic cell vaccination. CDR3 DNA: TGTGCCAGCAGTGCTATAACTAGCGCCGCAGATACGCAGTATTTT. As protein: CASSAITSAADTQYF.